These 22 T cell receptor beta chains came from one sample sequenced in a study of beta chain features in type 1 diabetes. Expressed TCRB transcripts were sequenced after all isolated RNA was converted to cDNA. Assay used: immunoSEQ multiplex PCR; TCRdb lists only in-frame clones, some missing. The repertoire holds approximately 400,000 clones, with more than 13% as singletons. Sample: naive CD4+ T cells from blood. Receptors originate from a woman aged 18 to 35 in good health.

This chain links TRBV7-2 with TRBJ2-5; 11 bases are shared with TRBD2. Trimming cost V 5 bases and J 4 bases; bases outside gene matches: 9. Germline V gene sequence: CDR1 SGHTA, CDR2 FQGNSA. This CDR3 contains 16 residues. CDR3 region: CASSVLLAGVGETQYF. CDR3 DNA: TGTGCCAGCAGCGTTTTACTAGCGGGAGTGGGAGAGACCCAGTACTTC.

Only a few counts were recorded for this clone. CDR3 in DNA: TGTGCCAGCAGTCCTCTCAGGAATGAGCAGTTCTTC. Residues: CASSPLRNEQFF. The rearrangement uses TRBV27 and TRBJ2-1; D remains ambiguous. In germline, CDR1 is MNHEY, CDR2 SMNVEV (reference sequence). V was pared by 5 bases and J by 7 bases, with 9 bases between. The CDR3 spans 12 residues.

This chain uses TRBV7-2 with TRBJ2-4; D gene unclear. Germline V CDR1 and CDR2: SGHTA, FQGNSA. The CDR3 totals 15 residues. Trimming pared 5 bases from V and 4 bases from J, leaving 15 bases between. The CDR3 nucleotides read TGTGCCAGCAGCCCGCCCCCCAGGAATAAAAACATTCAGTACTTC. This codes for CASSPPPRNKNIQYF.

The chain couples TRBV28 to TRBJ1-1, with D uncertain. V lost 4 bases, J lost 0 bases, and 12 bases lay in between. The CDR3 sequence is 15 residues long. From germline, CDR1 is MDHEN and CDR2 SYDVKM. CDR3 bases: TGTGCCAGCAGTTCCCCGCGAGGTATGAACACTGAAGCTTTCTTT. Protein product: CASSSPRGMNTEAFF.

This clone was detected only a few times. This chain connects TRBV29-1 to TRBJ2-1; D possibly corresponds to TRBD2 (6 bases). The CDR3 covers 13 residues. V lost 4 bases, J lost 5 bases, and 12 bases lay in between. CDR1 and CDR2 from the germline V gene are SQVTM and ANQGSEA. The CDR3 region has the DNA TGCAGCGTTGGGCGGGATCAGGACAATGAGCAGTTCTTC. This translates into CSVGRDQDNEQFF.

The chain uses TRBV6-1 and TRBJ2-7; 7 bases line up with TRBD2. CDR3 length equals 14 residues. With V trimmed by 1 base and J by 6 bases, 6 bases remained unmatched. Per the germline V gene, CDR1 is MNHNS and CDR2 is SASEGT. The CDR3 DNA follows: TGTGCCAGCAGTGAAGGTGAGGGGAGGGTCGAGCAGTACTTC. Translated: CASSEGEGRVEQYF.

The gene calls are TRBV28 and TRBJ1-1; a possible D gene is TRBD1 (5 bases). This CDR3 has 11 amino acids. V was cut by 7 bases and J by 4 bases, with 7 bases left in between. Germline CDR1 MDHEN, CDR2 SYDVKM. CDR3 in amino acids: CASTGFTEAFF. In DNA, the CDR3 is TGTGCCAGCACAGGGTTCACTGAAGCTTTCTTT.

V and J are TRBV30 and TRBJ2-1; 9 nucleotides align to TRBD1. CDR1 GTSNPN and CDR2 SVGIG come from the germline V gene (reference sequence). Trimming cost V 0 bases and J 15 bases; bases outside gene matches: 9. This CDR3 is built from 13 residues. CDR3 amino acids: CAWSVTTGQGPFF. CDR3 DNA sequence: TGTGCCTGGAGTGTAACAACGGGACAGGGTCCGTTCTTC.

The rearrangement uses TRBV27 and TRBJ2-5; D is possibly TRBD1 (5 bases). CDR3 length: 16 residues. In germline, CDR1 is MNHEY, CDR2 SMNVEV (reference sequence). V was cut by 6 bases and J by 2 bases, with 19 bases left in between. Written as DNA, the CDR3 is TGTGCCAGCAGGAGCATCCAGGGAACCCGTCAAGAGACCCAGTACTTC. Translated, it gives CASRSIQGTRQETQYF.

This clone was observed a handful of times. This CDR3 is CASSPNMNTEAFF. DNA for the CDR3: TGTGCCAGCTCACCCAACATGAACACTGAAGCTTTCTTT. V is TRBV18 and J is TRBJ1-1; no definite D call. CDR3 size: 13 residues. V was shortened by 3 bases and J by 0 bases, with 5 bases between the two germline ends. Germline lookup yields CDR1 KGHSH and CDR2 LQKENI.

The chain uses TRBV10-3 and TRBJ1-5; possible D gene TRBD1, 5 bases. Trimming took 6 bases from V and 4 from J, leaving 13 bases between them. Germline CDR1 and CDR2: ENHRY and SYGVKD. This CDR3 is built from 14 residues. The CDR3 is CAISPPGGNQPQHF. The CDR3 DNA follows: TGTGCCATCAGCCCTCCGGGGGGTAATCAGCCCCAGCATTTT.

This clone was counted between two and nine times. The chain carries TRBV14 and TRBJ1-2; the D gene is possibly TRBD1 (6 bases). This CDR3 is built from 14 residues. CDR1 SGHDN and CDR2 FVKESK come from the germline V gene. Trimming shortened V by 2 bases and J by 7 bases, and 14 bases separated the two germline ends. The DNA of the CDR3 is TGTGCCAGCAGCCAAACGAGAACAGGGAGTGGCTACACCTTC. Translating gives CASSQTRTGSGYTF.

The genes are TRBV11-2 and TRBJ2-7, with a tentative D call TRBD2 (5 bases). The germline V gene has CDR1 SGHAT and CDR2 FQNNGV. Trimming left V 7 bases short and J 3 bases short, with 16 bases between. CDR3 size: 14 residues. The CDR3 nucleotides read TGTGCCAGCACCCAAGACGGGGTTTACTACGAGCAGTACTTC. Translating it yields CASTQDGVYYEQYF.

The rearrangement joins TRBV11-2 to TRBJ2-3; D possibly corresponds to TRBD2 (6 bases). CDR1 is SGHAT and CDR2 is FQNNGV in the germline V gene. The V and J ends lost 1 base and 5 bases respectively, with 10 bases between them. This CDR3 is built from 14 residues. CDR3 DNA sequence: TGTGCCAGCAGCTTAGTCGGAGGGAGAGATACGCAGTATTTT. The encoded protein is CASSLVGGRDTQYF.

There are a few counts of this clone. This chain connects TRBV28 to TRBJ2-5; perhaps TRBD1 as D (5 bases). CDR3 length: 12 residues. V lost 6 bases, J lost 1 base, and 6 bases lay in between. Per germline, CDR1 MDHEN and CDR2 SYDVKM. CDR3 sequence reads: CASRTVQETQYF. CDR3 nucleotide sequence: TGTGCCAGCAGGACAGTCCAAGAGACCCAGTACTTC.

The genes are TRBV28 and TRBJ2-1, with 14 bases fitting TRBD2. With V trimmed by 9 bases and J by 9 bases, 10 bases remained unmatched. The CDR3 consists of 15 residues. Per germline, CDR1 MDHEN and CDR2 SYDVKM. This CDR3 is CASSPGLAGAGEQFF. The CDR3 DNA is TGTGCCAGTTCCCCGGGACTAGCGGGAGCAGGTGAGCAGTTCTTC. Complete variable domain (other parts from reference TRBV28 and TRBJ2-1): DVKVTQSSRYLVKRTGEKVFLECVQDMDHENMFWYRQDPGLGLRLIYFSYDVKMKEKGDIPEGYSVSREKKERFSLILESASTNQTSMYLCASSPGLAGAGEQFFGPGTRLTVL.

This clone showed up just a few times. The CDR3 loop is CATKLAGGINIQYF. As DNA, the CDR3 is TGTGCCACCAAATTAGCGGGAGGGATAAACATTCAGTACTTC. V gene TRBV15 combines with J gene TRBJ2-4, with TRBD2 matching over 11 bases. V lost 7 bases and J lost 6; bases outside the gene matches: 5. This CDR3 contains 14 residues. Looked up from germline, CDR1 is LNHNV and CDR2 is YYDKDF (reference sequence).

This clone occurred a few times. The V gene is TRBV5-6, the J gene TRBJ2-5, with 9 nucleotides matching TRBD1. Trimming removed 3 bases from V and 4 bases from J; junction bases left unmatched: 4. The CDR3 totals 14 residues. Germline V gene data show CDR1 as SGHDT and CDR2 as YYEEEE. CDR3 in amino acids: CASSWGTGLETQYF. CDR3 nucleotide sequence: TGTGCCAGCAGCTGGGGGACAGGGCTAGAGACCCAGTACTTC.

A few counts support this clone. The chain carries TRBV29-1 and TRBJ2-1, with TRBD1 matching 8 bases. The trim removed 7 bases at V and 0 bases at J, leaving 5 bases unmatched. Germline values: CDR1 SQVTM, CDR2 ANQGSEA. The CDR3 runs to 14 residues. The DNA for the CDR3 is TGCAGCGGGACAGGGTCATACTCCTACAATGAGCAGTTCTTC. It translates to CSGTGSYSYNEQFF.

The chain links TRBV30 to TRBJ1-1, with D maybe TRBD1 (6 bases). The CDR3 extends over 15 amino acids. CDR1 GTSNPN and CDR2 SVGIG come from the germline V gene (reference sequence). V was pared by 0 bases and J by 1 base, with 12 bases between. CDR3 DNA sequence: TGTGCCTGGAGTGTTCTTGGGGGCTCGAACACTGAAGCTTTCTTT. Its translation: CAWSVLGGSNTEAFF.

Only a few counts were recorded for this clone. The chain is built from TRBV7-9 and TRBJ1-1; the match to TRBD1 covers 8 bases. Looked up from germline, CDR1 is SEHNR and CDR2 is FQNEAQ (reference sequence). The CDR3 length is 15 residues. The J segment lost 1 base and the V segment lost 5 bases, leaving 6 bases of the junction unmatched. The CDR3 loop is CASSPDRGGNTEAFF. CDR3 DNA sequence: TGTGCCAGCAGCCCAGACAGGGGAGGGAACACTGAAGCTTTCTTT. The full variable domain, rest sourced from reference TRBV7-9 and TRBJ1-1, is DTGVSQNPRHKITKRGQNVTFRCDPISEHNRLYWYRQTLGQGPEFLTYFQNEAQLEKSRLLSDRFSAERPKGSFSTLEIQRTEQGDSAMYLCASSPDRGGNTEAFFGQGTRLTVV.

The V call is TRBV7-2, the J call TRBJ2-5, with TRBD1 as a possible D gene (5 bases). V was pared by 3 bases and J by 5 bases, with 10 bases between. This CDR3 comprises 13 residues. Per the germline V gene, CDR1 is SGHTA and CDR2 is FQGNSA. This CDR3 is CASSFYRRETQYF. The CDR3 DNA sequence: TGTGCCAGCAGCTTCTACAGGCGCGAGACCCAGTACTTC. Together with reference TRBV7-2 and TRBJ2-5, the CDR3 gives the full variable domain: GAGVSQSPSNKVTEKGKDVELRCDPISGHTALYWYRQSLGQGLEFLIYFQGNSAPDKSGLPSDRFSAERTGGSVSTLTIQRTQQEDSAVYLCASSFYRRETQYFGPGTRLLVL.